What follows describes a single T cell receptor (beta chain). Data came from immunoSEQ multiplex PCR; TCRdb stores just in-frame clones and leaves some out. The repertoire holds about 50,000 clones, with about 85% as singletons. This sample is part of a study of OX40 agonist ivuxolimab in advanced cancers. Study in general: Three patients had partial responses: one hepatocellular carcinoma, two cutaneous melanoma.

V dropped 2 bases and J dropped 7 bases, with 26 bases sitting between them. Germline V gene sequence: CDR1 PRHDT, CDR2 FYEKMQ (reference sequence). The CDR3 is 18 residues long. The receptor was derived from an adult with an advanced solid tumor such as melanoma, head and neck, liver or kidney cancer. This sample comprised CD4+ or CD8+ T cells sorted from blood, obtained in a trial of the OX40 agonist ivuxolimab. The chain combines TRBV13 with TRBJ1-1, with TRBD1 as a possible D gene (5 bases). The CDR3 DNA follows: TGTGCCAGCAGCTTAAGTTATCCGGTTTTCCAGGGAGATAATGAAGCTTTCTTT. It codes for CASSLSYPVFQGDNEAFF.